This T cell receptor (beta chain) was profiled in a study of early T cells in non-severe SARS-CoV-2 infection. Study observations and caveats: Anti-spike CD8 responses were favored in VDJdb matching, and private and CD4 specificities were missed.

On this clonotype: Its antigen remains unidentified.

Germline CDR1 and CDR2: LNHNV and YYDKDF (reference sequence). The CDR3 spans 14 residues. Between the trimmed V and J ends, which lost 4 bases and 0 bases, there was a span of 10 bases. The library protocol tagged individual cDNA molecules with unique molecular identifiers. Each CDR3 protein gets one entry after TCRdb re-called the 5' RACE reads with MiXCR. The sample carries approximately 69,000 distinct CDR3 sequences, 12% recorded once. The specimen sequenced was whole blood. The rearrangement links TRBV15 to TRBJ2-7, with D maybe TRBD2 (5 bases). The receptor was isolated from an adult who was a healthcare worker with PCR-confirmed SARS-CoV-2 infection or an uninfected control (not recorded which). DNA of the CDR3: TGTGCCACCAGCACCCAGCGGTTCTCCTACGAGCAGTACTTC. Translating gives CATSTQRFSYEQYF.